This TCR beta chain was identified in a study of graft-versus-host responses after intestinal transplantation (dated by TCRdb to the early 2020s). Study-level background: The transplants that recipients got were multivisceral, liver-intestinal, or isolated intestinal. Alloreactive clones were identified by sequencing pre-transplant mixed lymphocyte reaction products and comparing them with unstimulated pre-transplant donor and recipient T cells. Anti-thymocyte globulin induction was given to all recipients, followed by maintenance tacrolimus and steroids for roughly 3 years. Of the 20 to 30 intestinal transplant recipients enrolled in the cohort, one of whom was a retransplant, a few patients without pretransplant specimens were excluded. Samples from a few later patients were sequenced in-house on an Illumina MiSeq with MiXCR processing rather than by the commercial service. Donor T cell macrochimerism was defined as a peak of at least 4% donor T cells among recipient peripheral blood mononuclear cells. Graft-versus-host and host-versus-graft alloreactive T cell clones were tracked in the graft, circulation and bone marrow after intestinal transplantation using bulk TCR-beta CDR3 sequencing. The investigation overall reported the following: In the allografts of patients with donor T cell macrochimerism, GvH to HvG T cell clonal ratios were high. Conclusions were limited by the relatively low number and heterogeneity of intestinal transplant patients. GvH clones were detected in recipient bone marrow, and some appeared earlier in ileal mucosa or blood, consistent with an intestinal mucosal origin. Early after transplant, peak levels of circulating GvH clones were associated with declines in HvG clones.

Based on the germline V gene, the CDR1 and CDR2 sequences are SQVTM and ANQGSEA. V is pared back by 0 bases and J by 3 bases, with 8 bases lying between the germline termini. Including the terminal cysteine and phenylalanine, the CDR3 comprises 13 residues. Just CDR3 DNA is preserved here, 39 bases in frame from base 1. Receptors were amplified or captured by the immunoSEQ multiplex PCR assay. In most patients, genomic DNA was isolated using the Qiagen DNeasy Blood and Tissue Kit and sent frozen to Adaptive Biotechnologies for TCR sequencing. For most patients, high-throughput TCR-beta CDR3 sequencing of genomic DNA was performed by Adaptive Biotechnologies. Per the source publication's procedure: TCR sequencing data for 15 to 20 patients were retrieved from Adaptive's ImmunoSEQ software; three other patients were processed with MiXCR and VDJtools. To correct CD4 versus CD8 sorting errors, sequences present in both subsets at a frequency ratio below 5:1 were removed. Because the origin of CDR3 nucleotide sequences shared between donor and recipient could not be assigned, those sequences were removed. At least 2-fold expansion over unstimulated cells and a minimum CFSE-low frequency of 0.002% (template counts) or 0.001% (read counts) were required for clones to be classified as alloreactive. Clones detected in sequenced pre-transplant spleen, lymph node, or MLR CFSE-low populations of the donor or recipient were defined as mappable. The cumulative frequency of alloreactive clones was calculated as a percentage of all sequences, weighted by copy number. Drawn from immuneACCESS, this table holds only the in-frame rearrangements with V and J called that TCRdb kept. Clones are partly lost; checked studies trace under half to an unresolved V gene and leave the rest unexplained. V and J calls and clone size are as listed in that table; D and trimming were resolved from the DNA. Here the sample has 60,000 to 80,000 clones; 90% occur a single time. The ten largest clonotypes hold approximately 1.4% of the sample.

The sample's time point, from its label and the paper: cells obtained before transplantation from donor or recipient. CD3+CD4+ and CD3+CD8+ populations were FACS-sorted from unstimulated pre-transplant donor and recipient cells taken from spleen or lymph nodes. Details on this clone: Its binding antigen is unknown. Base quality data are lacking; no much larger clone is found one base away.

In this chain, TRBV29-1 is recombined with TRBJ1-2; no confident D gene assignment can be made. The sequence derives from a human donor who received an intestinal transplant. The input for sequencing was unstimulated CD8+ T cells sorted from spleen or lymph node cells, taken before intestinal transplant. The encoded CDR3 is CSVEEFGDYGYTF. The DNA reads TGCAGCGTTGAAGAGTTCGGGGACTATGGCTACACCTTC.